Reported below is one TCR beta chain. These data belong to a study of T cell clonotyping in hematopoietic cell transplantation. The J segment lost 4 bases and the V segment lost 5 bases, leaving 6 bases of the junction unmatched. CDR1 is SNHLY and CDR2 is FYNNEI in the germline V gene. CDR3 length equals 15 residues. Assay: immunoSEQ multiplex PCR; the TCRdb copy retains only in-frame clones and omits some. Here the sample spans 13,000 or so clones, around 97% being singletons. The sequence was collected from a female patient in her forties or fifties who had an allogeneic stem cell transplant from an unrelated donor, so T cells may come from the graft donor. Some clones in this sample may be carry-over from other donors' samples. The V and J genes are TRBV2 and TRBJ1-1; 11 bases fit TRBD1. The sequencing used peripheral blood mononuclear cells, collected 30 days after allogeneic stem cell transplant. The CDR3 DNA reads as TGTGCCAGCAGTAGTCCCGGGACAGGGGGCACTGAAGCTTTCTTT. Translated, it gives CASSSPGTGGTEAFF.